These 4 T cell receptor beta chains came from one sample sequenced in a study of post-analysis software for immune sequencing data (dated by TCRdb to 2014 to 2015). Overall study results and their limits: Significantly higher frequencies in patients than in controls were found for roughly 5 TRBV segments, including TRBV5-6, TRBV5-1 and TRBV20-1.

What these receptors recognize is not known. Libraries were built with PCR. This sample was sequenced with an Illumina HiSeq 2500. To reduce PCR and sequencing biases, unique molecular identifiers were built into the TCR beta cDNA libraries. The public reads were run again by TCRdb, first through fastp at Q25 and then through MiXCR, and only productive beta chains were kept. Records with the same CDR3 protein are collapsed into one entry carrying the most frequent genes and DNA. For this sample there are about 170,000 distinct CDR3 sequences; approximately 28% appear just once. The top ten clones comprise about 1.6% of the sample. The material sequenced was blood. These receptor sequences come from a girl between 10 and 17 years old with multiple sclerosis.

The chain carries TRBV12-3 or TRBV12-4 and TRBJ2-5; possibly TRBD1 for D (6 bases). The DNA end is more similar to TRBJ2-7, so the J call may be wrong. CDR3 size: 11 residues. The CDR3 reads CASSWGPEQYF. CDR3 DNA sequence: TGTGCCAGCAGTTGGGGGCCCGAGCAGTACTTC.

Ten or more counts support this clonotype. The gene calls are TRBV20-1 and TRBJ2-1; TRBD2 aligns across 13 bases. This CDR3 is 18 amino acids long. Germline V gene data show CDR1 as DFQATT and CDR2 as SNEGSKA (reference sequence). Trimming removed 5 bases from V and 4 bases from J; junction bases left unmatched: 14. In DNA, the CDR3 is TGCAGTGCTCCACCGGGACTAGCGGGATCGGCAGCATACAATGAGCAGTTCTTC. Protein product: CSAPPGLAGSAAYNEQFF.

Many counts were recorded for this clonotype. This chain joins TRBV20-1 and TRBJ1-2, with D unclear. Germline CDR1 DFQATT, CDR2 SNEGSKA (reference sequence). The CDR3 covers 13 residues. V was clipped by 3 bases and J by 7 bases, with 15 bases between them. Written as DNA, the CDR3 is TGCAGTGCTAGTAGGGCAGACGCCGGTGGCTACACCTTC. It translates to CSASRADAGGYTF.

The chain couples TRBV10-3 to TRBJ2-3; 7 bases match TRBD2. The CDR3 loop spans 12 amino acids. CDR1 and CDR2 (germline): ENHRY, SYGVKD. After removal of 8 bases from V and 6 bases from J, the junction contained 5 bases not matched to a gene. The CDR3 DNA is TGTGCCATCGGGAGGGGTGGCGATACGCAGTATTTT. Translating gives CAIGRGGDTQYF.